This T cell receptor beta chain was documented in a study of T cell repertoires in cytomegalovirus infection. TCRdb re-derived calls from the reads in MiXCR, one entry per CDR3 protein. This table has 200,000 to 300,000 distinct CDR3 sequences, roughly 10% appearing once. This clonotype occurred many times. V dropped 4 bases and J dropped 4; count of bases not matched to a gene: 12. Germline V gives CDR1 SGDLS, CDR2 YYNGEE. The CDR3 contains 16 residues. The chain employs TRBV9 and TRBJ2-5; 8 positions agree with TRBD2. Sequenced material: PBMCs. This TCR came from a human donor in good health (CMV status not recorded). Some clones in this sample may be carry-over from other donors' samples. CDR3 nucleotides: TGTGCCAGCAGCCTGGGAGCGGGAGTGGTACGAGAGACCCAGTACTTC. Its translation is CASSLGAGVVRETQYF.